The T cell receptor (beta chain) described here comes from a study of T cell repertoires in cytomegalovirus infection. V was shortened by 5 bases and J by 3 bases, with 20 bases between the two germline ends. Germline V lookup: CDR1 SNHLY, CDR2 FYNNEI. The CDR3 has 17 residues. In TCRdb, the reads were re-called with MiXCR into one record per CDR3 protein. Of 300,000 to 400,000 distinct CDR3 sequences listed, roughly 20% are singletons. Input material: PBMCs. This clonotype was obtained from a human donor in good health (CMV status not recorded). Some clones in this sample may be carry-over from other donors' samples. The chain is built from TRBV2 and TRBJ2-1, with D possibly being TRBD1 (6 bases). The CDR3 DNA sequence: TGTGCCAGCAGTCCGCACCCGGACAGCCCACGCTACAATGAGCAGTTCTTC. Translated, it gives CASSPHPDSPRYNEQFF.